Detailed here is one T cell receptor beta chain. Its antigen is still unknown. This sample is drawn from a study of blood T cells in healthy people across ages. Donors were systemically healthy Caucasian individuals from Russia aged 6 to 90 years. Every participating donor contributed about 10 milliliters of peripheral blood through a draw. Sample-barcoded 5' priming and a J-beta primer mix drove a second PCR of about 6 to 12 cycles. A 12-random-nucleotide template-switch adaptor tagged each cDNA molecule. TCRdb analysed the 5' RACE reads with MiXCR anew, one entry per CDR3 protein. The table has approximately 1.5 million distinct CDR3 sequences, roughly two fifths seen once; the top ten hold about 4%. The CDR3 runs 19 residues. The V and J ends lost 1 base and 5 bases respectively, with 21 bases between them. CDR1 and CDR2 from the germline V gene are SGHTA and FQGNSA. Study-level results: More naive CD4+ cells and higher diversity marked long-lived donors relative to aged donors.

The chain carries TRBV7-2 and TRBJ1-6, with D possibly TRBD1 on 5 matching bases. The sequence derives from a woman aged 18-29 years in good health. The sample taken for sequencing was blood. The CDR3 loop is CASSLGGFFRDPHNSPLHF. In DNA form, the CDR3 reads TGTGCCAGCAGCTTAGGGGGGTTTTTCAGGGATCCACATAATTCACCCCTCCACTTT.